The next 9 T cell receptor beta chains were all read from a single sample in a study of CD8+CD57+ T cells in acquired aplastic anemia. Patients selected for sequencing had displayed CD8+CD57+ cell expansion by flow cytometry. Genomic DNA templated the TCR beta VDJ and CDR3 profiling. One entry per CDR3 protein, called by TCRdb with MiXCR from the reads. The sample shows 150,000 to 200,000 distinct CDR3 sequences, roughly 50% of them seen only once. The sequencing input was sorted CD4+, CD8+, or CD8+CD57+ T cells (not recorded which) from PBMCs. The source of these receptors is a human donor with aplastic anemia.

The genes are TRBV9 and TRBJ2-5, with D uncertain. V gave up 5 bases and J gave up 8 bases, with 10 bases separating them. This CDR3 is built from 11 residues. Germline V gene data show CDR1 as SGDLS and CDR2 as YYNGEE. The CDR3 is CASRDGLTQYF. As DNA, the CDR3 is TGTGCCAGCAGAGACGGATTAACCCAGTACTTC.

The chain joins TRBV15 to TRBJ1-5; no firm D call. V lost 6 bases and J lost 6, with 12 bases in between. The V gene's germline CDR1 is LNHNV and CDR2 YYDKDF (reference sequence). The CDR3 consists of 13 residues. CDR3 region: CATRFGVGQPQHF. The DNA for the CDR3 is TGTGCCACCAGGTTCGGGGTAGGTCAGCCCCAGCATTTT.

This chain links TRBV2 with TRBJ2-3, with D maybe TRBD2 (6 bases). Germline V CDR1 and CDR2: SNHLY, FYNNEI. Trimming took off 6 bases at V and 2 bases at J, with 15 bases between the two ends. The CDR3 loop spans 15 amino acids. The CDR3 spells CASRDRDFNTDTQYF. The CDR3 coding sequence is TGTGCCAGCAGGGACCGGGACTTCAACACAGATACGCAGTATTTT.

The table lists this clonotype with a few counts. The chain joins TRBV15 to TRBJ2-6, with a tentative D call TRBD2 (6 bases). V was cut by 7 bases and J by 2 bases, with 6 bases left in between. Germline V gene data show CDR1 as LNHNV and CDR2 as YYDKDF (reference sequence). The CDR3 contains 13 residues. The DNA for the CDR3 is TGTGCCACCACGGGAGCTGGGGCCAACGTCCTGACTTTC. It codes for CATTGAGANVLTF.

The V and J genes are TRBV19 and TRBJ1-4, with 8 bases identical to TRBD1. The CDR3 is made up of 15 amino acids. The V gene's germline CDR1 is LNHDA and CDR2 SQIVND (reference sequence). V lost 7 bases to trimming and J lost 6 bases; unmatched junction nucleotides: 10. The CDR3: CASKGRGRGDEKLFF. Written as DNA, the CDR3 is TGTGCCAGTAAAGGCAGGGGGCGAGGGGATGAAAAACTGTTTTTT.

This clonotype was seen many times. The chain couples TRBV11-1 to TRBJ2-3; the match to TRBD2 covers 7 bases. V shed 2 bases, J shed 4 bases, and the junction held 9 bases outside the gene matches. This CDR3 has 16 amino acids. Per the germline V gene, CDR1 is SGHAT and CDR2 is FQDESV (reference sequence). The CDR3 DNA reads TGTGCCAGCAGCTTATGGGGGGGTACCGGATCAGATACGCAGTATTTT. It specifies CASSLWGGTGSDTQYF. The full variable domain, with the rest looked up from reference TRBV11-1 and TRBJ2-3, is EAEVAQSPRYKITEKSQAVAFWCDPISGHATLYWYRQILGQGPELLVQFQDESVVDDSQLPKDRFSAERLKGVDSTLKIQPAELGDSAMYLCASSLWGGTGSDTQYFGPGTRLTVL.

This clonotype came up a few times. The V gene is TRBV28, the J gene TRBJ2-7; D remains ambiguous. In germline, CDR1 is MDHEN, CDR2 SYDVKM. This CDR3 region has 17 residues. With 7 bases removed from V and 0 bases from J, the gap between germline ends came to 22 bases. CDR3 DNA sequence: TGTGCCAGCACGCCGAATGTATTGGGATCCCACTCCTACGAGCAGTACTTC. Translating gives CASTPNVLGSHSYEQYF. Combining the CDR3 with reference TRBV28 and TRBJ2-7 gives the whole variable domain DVKVTQSSRYLVKRTGEKVFLECVQDMDHENMFWYRQDPGLGLRLIYFSYDVKMKEKGDIPEGYSVSREKKERFSLILESASTNQTSMYLCASTPNVLGSHSYEQYFGPGTRLTVT.

The genes are TRBV2 and TRBJ1-1; D uncertain. V was clipped by 3 bases and J by 1 base, with 6 bases between them. This CDR3 region has 13 residues. Germline assignment: CDR1 SNHLY and CDR2 FYNNEI. The CDR3 nucleotides read TGTGCCAGCAGTGATTGGGGGAACACTGAAGCTTTCTTT. It specifies CASSDWGNTEAFF.

This clonotype was counted a few times. The CDR3 sequence: CSAGTGDGYTF. Here the CDR3 DNA reads TGCAGTGCCGGGACAGGGGATGGCTACACCTTC. V gene TRBV20-1 combines with J gene TRBJ1-2; 10 bases line up with TRBD1. CDR1 and CDR2 (germline): DFQATT, SNEGSKA (reference sequence). The CDR3 sequence is 11 residues long. With 6 bases clipped from V and 6 bases from J, the junction kept 1 base outside the gene matches.